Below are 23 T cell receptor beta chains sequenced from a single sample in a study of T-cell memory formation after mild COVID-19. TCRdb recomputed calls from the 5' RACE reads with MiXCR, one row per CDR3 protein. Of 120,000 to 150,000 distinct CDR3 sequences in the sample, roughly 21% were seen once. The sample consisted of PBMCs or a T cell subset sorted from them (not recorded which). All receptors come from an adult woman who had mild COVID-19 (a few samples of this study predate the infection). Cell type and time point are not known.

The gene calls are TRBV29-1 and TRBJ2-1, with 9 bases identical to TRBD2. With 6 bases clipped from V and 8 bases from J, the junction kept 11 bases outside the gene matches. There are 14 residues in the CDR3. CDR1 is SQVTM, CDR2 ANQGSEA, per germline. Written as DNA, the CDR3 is TGCAGCGTGGGAGCGGGAGGCGGCATTTATGAGCAGTTCTTC. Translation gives CSVGAGGGIYEQFF.

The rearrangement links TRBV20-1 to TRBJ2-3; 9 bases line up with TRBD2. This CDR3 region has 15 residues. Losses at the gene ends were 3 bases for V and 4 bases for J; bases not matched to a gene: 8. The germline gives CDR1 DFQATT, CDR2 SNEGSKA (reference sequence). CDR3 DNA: TGCAGTGCTAGCCGTGCGGGGGGGCTGGCAGATACGCAGTATTTT. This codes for CSASRAGGLADTQYF.

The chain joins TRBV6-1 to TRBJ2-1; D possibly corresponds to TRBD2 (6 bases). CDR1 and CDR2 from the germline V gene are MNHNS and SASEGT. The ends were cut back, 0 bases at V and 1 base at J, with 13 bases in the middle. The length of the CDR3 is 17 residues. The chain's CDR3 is CASSEAWPGRSYNEQFF. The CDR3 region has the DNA TGTGCCAGCAGTGAAGCATGGCCAGGGAGGTCCTACAATGAGCAGTTCTTC.

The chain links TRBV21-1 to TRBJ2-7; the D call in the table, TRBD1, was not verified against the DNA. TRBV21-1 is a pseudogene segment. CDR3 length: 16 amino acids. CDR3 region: CASSKGRAGRSYEQYF. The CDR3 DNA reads TGTGCCAGCAGCAAAGGCCGGGCAGGGCGATCCTACGAGCAGTACTTC.

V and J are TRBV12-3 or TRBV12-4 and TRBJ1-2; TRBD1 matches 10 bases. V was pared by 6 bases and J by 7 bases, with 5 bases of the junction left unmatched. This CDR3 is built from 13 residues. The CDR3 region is CASRRQGASGYTF. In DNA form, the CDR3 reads TGTGCCAGCAGAAGACAGGGGGCGAGTGGCTACACCTTC.

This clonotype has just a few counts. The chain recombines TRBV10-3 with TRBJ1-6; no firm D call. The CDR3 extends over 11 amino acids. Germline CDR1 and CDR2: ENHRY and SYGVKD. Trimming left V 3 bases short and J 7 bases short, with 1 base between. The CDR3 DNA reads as TGTGCCATCAGTGACAATTCACCCCTCCACTTT. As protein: CAISDNSPLHF.

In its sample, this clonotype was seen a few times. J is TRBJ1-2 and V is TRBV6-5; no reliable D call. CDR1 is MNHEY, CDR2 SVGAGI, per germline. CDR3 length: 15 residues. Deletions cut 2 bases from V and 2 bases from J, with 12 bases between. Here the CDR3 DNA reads TGTGCCAGCAGTTACACCCGGCTTTGGAACTATGGCTACACCTTC. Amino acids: CASSYTRLWNYGYTF.

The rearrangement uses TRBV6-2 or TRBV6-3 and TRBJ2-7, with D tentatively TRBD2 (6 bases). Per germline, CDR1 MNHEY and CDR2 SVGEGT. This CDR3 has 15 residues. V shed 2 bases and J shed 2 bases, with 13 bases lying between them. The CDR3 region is CASSYGGLGTYEQYF. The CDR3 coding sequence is TGTGCCAGCAGTTACGGGGGACTGGGGACCTACGAGCAGTACTTC.

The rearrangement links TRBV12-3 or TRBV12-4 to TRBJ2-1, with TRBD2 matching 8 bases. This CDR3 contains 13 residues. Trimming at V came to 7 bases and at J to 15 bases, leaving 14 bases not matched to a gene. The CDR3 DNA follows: TGTGCCAGCACCTCGGGGCTAGCGGGCTGCCCGTTCTTC. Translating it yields CASTSGLAGCPFF.

The CDR3 coding sequence is TGCAGTGCTAGAGCGAACACTGAAGCTTTCTTT. This translates into CSARANTEAFF. V and J are TRBV20-1 and TRBJ1-1; D not certain. This CDR3 has 11 amino acids. With 1 base removed from V and 1 base from J, the gap between germline ends came to 1 base. CDR1 DFQATT and CDR2 SNEGSKA come from the germline V gene (reference sequence).

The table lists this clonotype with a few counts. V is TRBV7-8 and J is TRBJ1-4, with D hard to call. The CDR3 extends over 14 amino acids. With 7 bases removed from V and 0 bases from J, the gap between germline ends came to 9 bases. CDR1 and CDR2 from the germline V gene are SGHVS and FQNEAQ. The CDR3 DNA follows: TGTGCCAGCACCCCTTATGCAACTAATGAAAAACTGTTTTTT. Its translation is CASTPYATNEKLFF.

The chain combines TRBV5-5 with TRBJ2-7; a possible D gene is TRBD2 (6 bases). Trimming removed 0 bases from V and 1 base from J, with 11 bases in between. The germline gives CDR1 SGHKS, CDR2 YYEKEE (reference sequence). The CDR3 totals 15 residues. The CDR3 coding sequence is TGTGCCAGCAGCTTGGGGGCGGGACTGTCCTACGAGCAGTACTTC. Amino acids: CASSLGAGLSYEQYF.

The CDR3 coding sequence is TGTGCCAGCTCACCAAGGGCCCCGCCGGAAAACATTCAGTACTTC. It codes for CASSPRAPPENIQYF. The rearrangement joins TRBV18 to TRBJ2-4; D gene uncertain. This CDR3 has 15 residues. Germline V gene data show CDR1 as KGHSH and CDR2 as LQKENI. Deletions cut 2 bases from V and 5 bases from J, with 13 bases between.

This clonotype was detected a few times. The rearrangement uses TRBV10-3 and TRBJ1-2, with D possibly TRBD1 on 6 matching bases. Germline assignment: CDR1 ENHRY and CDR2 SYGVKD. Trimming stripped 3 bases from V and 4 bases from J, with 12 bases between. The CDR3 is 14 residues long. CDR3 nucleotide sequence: TGTGCCATCAGTGATGGGGGGCGCGGCTATGGCTACACCTTC. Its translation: CAISDGGRGYGYTF.

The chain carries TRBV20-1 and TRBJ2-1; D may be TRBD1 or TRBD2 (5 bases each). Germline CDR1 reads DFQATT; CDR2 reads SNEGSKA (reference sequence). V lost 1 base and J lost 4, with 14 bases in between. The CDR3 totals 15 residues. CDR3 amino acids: CSARASGTNYNEQFF. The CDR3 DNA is TGCAGTGCTAGAGCGTCCGGGACCAATTACAATGAGCAGTTCTTC.

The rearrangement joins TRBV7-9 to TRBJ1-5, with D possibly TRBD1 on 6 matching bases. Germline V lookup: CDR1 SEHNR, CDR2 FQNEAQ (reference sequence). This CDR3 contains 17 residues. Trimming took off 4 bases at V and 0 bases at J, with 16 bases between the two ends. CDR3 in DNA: TGTGCCAGCAGCTCTCAAGGGGGGGCTGGTAGCAATCAGCCCCAGCATTTT. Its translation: CASSSQGGAGSNQPQHF.

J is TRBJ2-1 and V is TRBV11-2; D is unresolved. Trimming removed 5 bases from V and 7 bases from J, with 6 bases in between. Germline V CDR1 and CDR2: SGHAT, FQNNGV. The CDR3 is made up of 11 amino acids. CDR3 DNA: TGTGCCAGCAGCCCAAGAAATGAGCAGTTCTTC. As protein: CASSPRNEQFF. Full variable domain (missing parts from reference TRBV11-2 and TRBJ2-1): EAGVAQSPRYKIIEKRQSVAFWCNPISGHATLYWYQQILGQGPKLLIQFQNNGVVDDSQLPKDRFSAERLKGVDSTLKIQPAKLEDSAVYLCASSPRNEQFFGPGTRLTVL.

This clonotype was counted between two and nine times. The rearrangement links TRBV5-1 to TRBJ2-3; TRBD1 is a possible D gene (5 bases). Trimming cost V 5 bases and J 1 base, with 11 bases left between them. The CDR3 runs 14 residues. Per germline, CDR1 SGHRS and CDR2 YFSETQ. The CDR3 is CASRMGQGTDTQYF. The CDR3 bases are TGCGCCAGCAGGATGGGGCAGGGCACAGATACGCAGTATTTT.

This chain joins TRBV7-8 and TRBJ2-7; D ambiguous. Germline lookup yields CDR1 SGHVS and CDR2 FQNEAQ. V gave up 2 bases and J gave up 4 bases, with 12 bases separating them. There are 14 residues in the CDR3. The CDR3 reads CASSLRQGNYEQYF. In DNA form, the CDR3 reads TGTGCCAGCAGCTTACGGCAAGGAAATTACGAGCAGTACTTC.

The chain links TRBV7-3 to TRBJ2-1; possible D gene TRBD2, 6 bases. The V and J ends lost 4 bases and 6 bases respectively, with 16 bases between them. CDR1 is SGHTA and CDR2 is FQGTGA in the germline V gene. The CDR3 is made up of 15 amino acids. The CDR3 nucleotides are TGTGCCAGCAGCTCCCCGGGGGAGGCCGGCAATGAGCAGTTCTTC. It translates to CASSSPGEAGNEQFF.

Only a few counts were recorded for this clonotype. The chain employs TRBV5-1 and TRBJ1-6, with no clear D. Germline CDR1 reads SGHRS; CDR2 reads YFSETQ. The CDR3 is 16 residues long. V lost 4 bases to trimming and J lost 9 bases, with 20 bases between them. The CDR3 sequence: CASSQQSPQDGSPLHF. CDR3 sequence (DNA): TGCGCCAGCAGCCAACAGTCGCCCCAGGATGGTTCACCCCTCCACTTT.

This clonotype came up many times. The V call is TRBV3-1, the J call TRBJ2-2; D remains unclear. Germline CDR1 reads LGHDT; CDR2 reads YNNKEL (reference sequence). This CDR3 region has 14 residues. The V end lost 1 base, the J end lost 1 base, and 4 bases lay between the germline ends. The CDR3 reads CASSQGGNTGELFF. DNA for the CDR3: TGTGCCAGCAGCCAAGGGGGGAACACCGGGGAGCTGTTTTTT.

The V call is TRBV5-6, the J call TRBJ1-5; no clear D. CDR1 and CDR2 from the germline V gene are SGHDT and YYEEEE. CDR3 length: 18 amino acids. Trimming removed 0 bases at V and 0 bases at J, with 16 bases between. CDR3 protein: CASSLAKEQRYSNQPQHF. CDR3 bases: TGTGCCAGCAGCTTGGCCAAAGAACAGAGATATAGCAATCAGCCCCAGCATTTT.